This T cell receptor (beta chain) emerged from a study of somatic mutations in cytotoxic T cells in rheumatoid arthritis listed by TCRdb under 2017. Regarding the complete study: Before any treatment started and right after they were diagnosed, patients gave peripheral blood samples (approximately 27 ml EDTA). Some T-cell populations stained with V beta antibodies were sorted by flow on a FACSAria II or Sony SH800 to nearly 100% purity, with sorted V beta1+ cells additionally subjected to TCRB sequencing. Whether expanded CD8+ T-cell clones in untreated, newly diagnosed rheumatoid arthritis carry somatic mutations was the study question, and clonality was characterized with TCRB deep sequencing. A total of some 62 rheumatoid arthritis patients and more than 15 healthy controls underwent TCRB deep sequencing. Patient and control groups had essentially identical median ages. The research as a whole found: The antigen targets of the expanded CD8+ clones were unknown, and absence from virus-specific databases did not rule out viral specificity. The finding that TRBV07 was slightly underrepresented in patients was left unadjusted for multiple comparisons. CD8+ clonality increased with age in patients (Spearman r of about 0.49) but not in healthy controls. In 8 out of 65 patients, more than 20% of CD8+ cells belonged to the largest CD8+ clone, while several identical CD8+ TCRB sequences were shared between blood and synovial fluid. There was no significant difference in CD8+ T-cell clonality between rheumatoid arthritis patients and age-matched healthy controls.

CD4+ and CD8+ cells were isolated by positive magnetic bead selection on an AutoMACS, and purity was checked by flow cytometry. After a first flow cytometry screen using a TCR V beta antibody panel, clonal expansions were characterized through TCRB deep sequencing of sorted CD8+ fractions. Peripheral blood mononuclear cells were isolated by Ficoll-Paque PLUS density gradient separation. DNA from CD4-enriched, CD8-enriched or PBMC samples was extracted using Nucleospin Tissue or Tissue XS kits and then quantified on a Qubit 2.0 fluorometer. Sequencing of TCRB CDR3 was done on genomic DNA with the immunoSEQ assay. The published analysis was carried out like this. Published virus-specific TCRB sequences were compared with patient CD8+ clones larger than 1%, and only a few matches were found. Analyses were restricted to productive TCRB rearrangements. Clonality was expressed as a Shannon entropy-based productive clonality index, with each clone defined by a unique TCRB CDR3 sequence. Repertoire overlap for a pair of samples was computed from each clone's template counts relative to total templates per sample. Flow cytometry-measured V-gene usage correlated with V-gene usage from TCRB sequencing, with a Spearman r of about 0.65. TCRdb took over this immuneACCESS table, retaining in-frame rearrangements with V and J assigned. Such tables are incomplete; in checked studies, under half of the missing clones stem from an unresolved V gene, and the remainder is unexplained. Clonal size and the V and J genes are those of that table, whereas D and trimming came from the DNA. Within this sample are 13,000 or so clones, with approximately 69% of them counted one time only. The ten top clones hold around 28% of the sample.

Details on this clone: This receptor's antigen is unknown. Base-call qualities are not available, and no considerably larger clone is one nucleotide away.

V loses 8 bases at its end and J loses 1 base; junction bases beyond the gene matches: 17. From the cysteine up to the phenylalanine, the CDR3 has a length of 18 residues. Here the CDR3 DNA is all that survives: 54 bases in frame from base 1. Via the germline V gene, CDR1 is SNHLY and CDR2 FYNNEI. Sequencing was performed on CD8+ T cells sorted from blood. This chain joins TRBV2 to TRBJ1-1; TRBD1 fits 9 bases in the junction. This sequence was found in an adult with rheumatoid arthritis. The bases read TGTGCCAGCCGACCGTCAAAAAACAGGGGGCCGGGGAACACTGAAGCTTTCTTT. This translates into CASRPSKNRGPGNTEAFF.